A selection of T cell receptor beta chains follows, all from one sample in a study of vaccination and CD4 T cells after COVID-19. TCRdb fed the PCR reads into MiXCR, producing one record per CDR3 protein. The sample has over 13,000 distinct CDR3 sequences, roughly 58% seen once. Which antigens these TCRs recognize remains unknown. The sequencing used CD4+ T cells from blood, cultured in vitro, collected before SARS-CoV-2 vaccination. The source is a human donor who had recovered from COVID-19. The CDR3 runs from the conserved cysteine through the conserved F or W. D genes are given only for firm matches. Some rows have no size entry. The others give once, few or many, or a class for an expanded clone.

d_gene	abundance	v_gene	j_gene	CDR3aa	CDR3nt
-	-	TRBV5-1	TRBJ1-1	CASSATGNTEAFF	TGCGCCAGCAGCGCGACAGGGAACACTGAAGCTTTCTTT
-	-	TRBV6-2/TRBV6-3	TRBJ2-5	CASSRGLGQGETQYF	TGTGCCAGCAGTCGGGGATTGGGGCAGGGGGAGACCCAGTACTTC
-	-	TRBV20-1	TRBJ2-5	CSLTSGAGETQYF	TGCAGCCTCACGTCGGGAGCGGGAGAGACCCAGTACTTC
-	-	TRBV11-3	TRBJ2-5	CASSLRPGARGETQYF	TGTGCCAGCAGCTTACGCCCGGGAGCCCGGGGAGAGACCCAGTACTTC
-	-	TRBV15	TRBJ1-5	CATSNDYSNQPQHF	TGTGCCACCAGCAACGATTATAGCAATCAGCCCCAGCATTTT
-	-	TRBV28	TRBJ2-5	CASSPRTPREETQYF	TGTGCCAGCAGTCCACGCACACCCAGAGAAGAGACCCAGTACTTC
-	-	TRBV28	TRBJ2-7	CASSIRVREQYF	TGTGCCAGCAGTATCAGGGTCCGGGAGCAGTACTTC
-	few	TRBV6-1	TRBJ1-2	CASTVGEGNYGYTF	TGTGCCAGCACCGTAGGGGAAGGGAACTATGGCTACACCTTC
-	-	TRBV30	TRBJ1-2	CAWSPTVGYTF	TGTGCCTGGAGCCCGACAGTGGGCTACACCTTC
-	few	TRBV28	TRBJ1-5	CASSQQVGNQPQHF	TGTGCCAGCAGTCAGCAGGTCGGGAATCAGCCCCAGCATTTT
-	few	TRBV7-8	TRBJ1-5	CASSLDRTLNQPQHF	TGTGCCAGCAGCTTAGACCGGACGCTAAATCAGCCCCAGCATTTT
-	-	TRBV6-1	TRBJ2-7	CASSPRRGAFHEQYF	TGTGCCAGCAGTCCTCGACGGGGGGCTTTCCACGAGCAGTACTTC
-	-	TRBV24-1	TRBJ2-3	CATSHTSTDTQYF	TGTGCCACCAGTCACACGAGCACAGATACGCAGTATTTT
-	-	TRBV30	TRBJ1-5	CAWSSAQGNQPQHF	TGTGCCTGGAGTTCAGCACAGGGAAATCAGCCCCAGCATTTT
-	few	TRBV20-1	TRBJ1-1	CSAREGVLAEAFF	TGCAGTGCCCGGGAAGGGGTCTTGGCTGAAGCTTTCTTT
TRBD1	-	TRBV6-1	TRBJ1-3	CASSRDRGSGNTIYF	TGTGCCAGCAGTAGAGACAGGGGCTCTGGAAACACCATATATTTT
-	-	TRBV15	TRBJ1-5	CATSKIDQPQHF	TGTGCCACCAGCAAAATAGATCAGCCCCAGCATTTT
TRBD1	medium-sized	TRBV5-1	TRBJ1-1	CASSGTGLNTEAFF	TGCGCCAGCAGCGGGACAGGTTTGAACACTGAAGCTTTCTTT
-	few	TRBV6-5	TRBJ1-2	CASSYSVDSPYGYTF	TGTGCCAGCAGTTACTCTGTCGACTCCCCCTATGGCTACACCTTC
-	-	TRBV7-3	TRBJ2-3	CASSLGGTADTQYF	TGTGCCAGCAGCTTAGGGGGGACAGCAGATACGCAGTATTTT
-	once	TRBV5-1	TRBJ2-2	CASSLVAGNTGELFF	TGCGCCAGCAGCTTGGTGGCAGGGAACACCGGGGAGCTGTTTTTT
-	-	TRBV19	TRBJ1-5	CASSRSGRRYNQPQHF	TGTGCCAGTAGTCGGTCGGGACGGAGATACAATCAGCCCCAGCATTTT
-	few	TRBV7-5	TRBJ1-2	CISVPEATDRRPGYGYTF	-
TRBD1	few	TRBV6-1	TRBJ1-5	CASSEGTASEPQHF	TGTGCCAGCAGTGAGGGGACAGCCTCCGAACCCCAGCATTTT
-	-	TRBV20-1	TRBJ2-1	CSAVDGYNEQFF	TGCAGTGCGGTCGACGGCTACAATGAGCAGTTCTTC
TRBD1	-	TRBV19	TRBJ1-2	CASGGTGTNYGYTF	TGTGCCAGTGGGGGGACAGGAACTAACTATGGCTACACCTTC
-	-	TRBV19	TRBJ2-1	CASSDPGGPLGNEQFF	TGTGCCAGTAGTGATCCCGGGGGGCCCCTTGGGAATGAGCAGTTCTTC
TRBD1	-	TRBV7-9	TRBJ2-2	CASSTRTGQGTTGELFF	TGTGCCAGCAGCACTCGGACCGGACAGGGAACGACGGGGGAGCTGTTTTTT
-	-	TRBV7-2	TRBJ2-3	CASSLARGTDTQYF	TGTGCCAGCAGCTTAGCTCGGGGCACAGATACGCAGTATTTT
-	-	TRBV27	TRBJ1-1	CASSLRTVNTEAFF	TGTGCCAGCAGTCTCCGGACAGTAAACACTGAAGCTTTCTTT
TRBD1	-	TRBV9	TRBJ1-1	CASSPLQGQMNTEAFF	TGTGCCAGCAGCCCATTACAGGGACAGATGAACACTGAAGCTTTCTTT
-	-	TRBV6-5	TRBJ1-1	CASSYSVGRMNTEAFF	TGTGCCAGCAGTTACTCGGTGGGACGGATGAACACTGAAGCTTTCTTT
TRBD1	-	TRBV5-8	TRBJ1-5	CASSSQGAVQPQHF	TGTGCCAGCAGCTCCCAGGGGGCTGTGCAGCCCCAGCATTTT
-	-	TRBV5-4	TRBJ2-5	CASSFAAGQETQYF	TGTGCCAGCAGCTTTGCAGCAGGACAAGAGACCCAGTACTTC
TRBD1	-	TRBV7-2	TRBJ1-1	CASSPTGEKAFF	TGTGCCAGCAGCCCCACAGGGGAGAAAGCTTTCTTT
TRBD1	once	TRBV6-2/TRBV6-3	TRBJ2-7	CASSPLDRVAYEQYF	TGTGCCAGCAGCCCATTGGACAGGGTTGCCTACGAGCAGTACTTC
-	-	TRBV11-3	TRBJ1-3	CASSSDRSYSGNTIYF	TGTGCCAGCAGCTCGGACAGATCGTACTCTGGAAACACCATATATTTT
-	-	TRBV11-3	TRBJ1-2	CASSLDGNYGYTF	TGTGCCAGCAGCTTAGACGGCAACTATGGCTACACCTTC
-	-	TRBV19	TRBJ1-2	CASSLLFGSNYGYTF	TGTGCCAGTAGCCTCCTTTTCGGGTCTAACTATGGCTACACCTTC
TRBD1	few	TRBV20-1	TRBJ1-5	CSARDWAGGRDQPQHF	TGCAGTGCTAGAGATTGGGCAGGGGGACGCGATCAGCCCCAGCATTTT
-	-	TRBV28	TRBJ1-5	CASSLRKWGTKGLGNQPQHF	TGTGCCAGCAGTTTGAGAAAGTGGGGGACGAAGGGATTGGGCAATCAGCCCCAGCATTTT